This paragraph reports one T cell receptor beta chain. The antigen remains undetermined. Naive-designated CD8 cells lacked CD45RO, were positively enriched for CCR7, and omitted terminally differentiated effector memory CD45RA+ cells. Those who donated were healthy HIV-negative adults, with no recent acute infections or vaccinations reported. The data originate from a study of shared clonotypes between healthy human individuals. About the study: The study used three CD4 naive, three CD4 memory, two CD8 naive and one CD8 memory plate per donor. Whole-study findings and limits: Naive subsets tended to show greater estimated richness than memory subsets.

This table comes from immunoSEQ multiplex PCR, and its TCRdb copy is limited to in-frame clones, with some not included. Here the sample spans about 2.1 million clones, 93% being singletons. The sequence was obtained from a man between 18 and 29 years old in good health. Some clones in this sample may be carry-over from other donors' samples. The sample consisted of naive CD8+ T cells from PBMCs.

The DNA for the CDR3 is TGTGCCAGCAGCTTTGGAGGAGGAGGCTTACCGTACCAAGAGACCCAGTACTTC. Amino acids: CASSFGGGGLPYQETQYF. The chain has TRBV7-6 and TRBJ2-5, with D maybe TRBD2 (5 bases). The germline V gene encodes CDR1 SGHVS and CDR2 FNYEAQ. This CDR3 has 18 residues. V was pared by 3 bases and J by 0 bases, with 20 bases between. The full variable domain, in which reference TRBV7-6 and TRBJ2-5 provide the parts outside the CDR3, is GAGVSQSPRYKVTKRGQDVALRCDPISGHVSLYWYRQALGQGPEFLTYFNYEAQQDKSGLPNDRFSAERPEGSISTLTIQRTEQRDSAMYRCASSFGGGGLPYQETQYFGPGTRLLVL.